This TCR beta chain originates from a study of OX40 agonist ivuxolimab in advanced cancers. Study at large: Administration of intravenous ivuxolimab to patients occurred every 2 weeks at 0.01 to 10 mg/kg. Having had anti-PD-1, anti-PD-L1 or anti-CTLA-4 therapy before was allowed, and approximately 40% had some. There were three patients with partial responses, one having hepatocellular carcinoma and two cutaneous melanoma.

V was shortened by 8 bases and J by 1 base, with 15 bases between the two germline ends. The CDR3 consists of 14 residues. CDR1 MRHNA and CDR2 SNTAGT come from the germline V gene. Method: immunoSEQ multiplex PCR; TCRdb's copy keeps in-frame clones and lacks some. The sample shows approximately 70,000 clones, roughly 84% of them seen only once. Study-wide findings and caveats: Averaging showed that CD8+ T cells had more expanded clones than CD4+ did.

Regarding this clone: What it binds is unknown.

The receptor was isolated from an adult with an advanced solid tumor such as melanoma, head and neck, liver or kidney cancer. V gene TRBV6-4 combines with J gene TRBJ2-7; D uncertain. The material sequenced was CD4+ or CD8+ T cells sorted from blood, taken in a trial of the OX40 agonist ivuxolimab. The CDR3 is CASLPRTNSYEQYF. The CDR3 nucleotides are TGTGCCAGCCTACCTCGCACGAATTCCTACGAGCAGTACTTC.